This T cell receptor (beta chain) was documented in a study of cytomegalovirus exposure and HLA in healthy donors. Study-wide points: TCR beta V segments were, for the most part, productive about 87% or about 30% of the time in an earlier analysis.

Comment on this clone: Its target is unknown.

V dropped 4 bases and J dropped 7 bases, with 17 bases sitting between them. The CDR3 covers 15 residues. The germline CDR1 and CDR2 sequences are KGHSH and LQKENI. This PCR relied on a set of 60 Vbeta primers and 13 Jbeta primers. Measured with immunoSEQ multiplex PCR; TCRdb has only the in-frame clones, and not every one. The repertoire holds roughly 120,000 clones, with approximately 79% as singletons. This chain joins TRBV18 and TRBJ2-1, with D maybe TRBD1 (6 bases). The clonotype comes from a man aged 50-60 years in good health and CMV-seropositive. Sequenced input: PBMCs. CDR3 sequence (DNA): TGTGCCAGCTCACACAACACAGGGATAGGTAATGAGCAGTTCTTC. Amino acid sequence: CASSHNTGIGNEQFF.